This T cell receptor (beta chain) is from a study of CD8 T cells in ankylosing spondylitis. General study results and limits: Matched ankylosing spondylitis synovial fluid reportedly contained a significantly enriched population of disease-linked clones. A motif in TCR beta, a set of roughly eight highly homologous variants, appeared characteristic of ankylosing spondylitis blood.

Molecular-barcoded quantitative 5'-RACE produced these TCR beta libraries. Using its own MiXCR run on the 5' RACE reads, TCRdb lists one record per CDR3 protein. The table shows under 35,000 distinct CDR3 sequences, with more than 5.5% occurring only once. CDR1 SGHRS and CDR2 YFSETQ come from the germline V gene. This CDR3 contains 15 residues. Trimming shortened V by 2 bases and J by 2 bases, and 13 bases separated the two germline ends. This clonotype was found many times. Its antigen is not identified. The source material was blood, either unsorted or a sorted T cell fraction (not recorded which). The TCR was taken from a male donor with ankylosing spondylitis or in good health (not recorded which). The chain is built from TRBV5-1 and TRBJ1-1; D is possibly TRBD1 (5 bases). CDR3 residues: CASSFTGTGNTEAFF. The CDR3 bases are TGCGCCAGCAGCTTTACCGGGACGGGAAACACTGAAGCTTTCTTT.